Listed below are T cell receptor beta chains from one sample, sequenced in a study of CD8 T cells in Susac syndrome. TCRdb fed the immunoSEQ multiplex PCR reads into MiXCR, producing one record per CDR3 protein. The sample has 200,000 or so distinct CDR3 sequences, about 94% seen once. Sequences were obtained from CD4+ T cells from PBMCs. The receptors come from a human donor with multiple sclerosis. Both conserved end residues are part of each CDR3. Fields, in order: V gene, J gene, CDR3 protein.

v_gene: TRBV3-1
j_gene: TRBJ2-1
CDR3aa: CASSPALAGMGHEQFF

v_gene: TRBV15
j_gene: TRBJ1-1
CDR3aa: CATSRVGRDTEAFF

v_gene: TRBV20-1
j_gene: TRBJ1-2
CDR3aa: CSARDFSGGGGYTF

v_gene: TRBV3-1
j_gene: TRBJ1-2
CDR3aa: CASSQGDRNGYTF

v_gene: TRBV10-3
j_gene: TRBJ2-7
CDR3aa: CAISEVAGDYEQYF

v_gene: TRBV6-2/TRBV6-3
j_gene: TRBJ1-2
CDR3aa: CASRSGGDGYTF

v_gene: TRBV18
j_gene: TRBJ1-1
CDR3aa: CASFFLQMGDQAFF

v_gene: TRBV4-3
j_gene: TRBJ2-3
CDR3aa: CASSQDRTNTQYF

v_gene: TRBV13
j_gene: TRBJ1-1
CDR3aa: CASSRGQRSSEAFF

v_gene: TRBV29-1
j_gene: TRBJ2-7
CDR3aa: CSVEDPAGTGGYEQYF

v_gene: TRBV14
j_gene: TRBJ2-3
CDR3aa: CASSQGQTDTQYF

v_gene: TRBV2
j_gene: TRBJ2-3
CDR3aa: CASTSSTDTQYF

v_gene: TRBV6-2/TRBV6-3
j_gene: TRBJ2-7
CDR3aa: CASSRGPGEQYF

v_gene: TRBV29-1
j_gene: TRBJ2-7
CDR3aa: CSVQRGAGPPREQYF

v_gene: TRBV30
j_gene: TRBJ1-5
CDR3aa: CAWSGGQPNQPQHF

v_gene: TRBV5-1
j_gene: TRBJ2-3
CDR3aa: CASAPDSTDTQYF

v_gene: TRBV6-5
j_gene: TRBJ1-1
CDR3aa: CATLEGVRGTEAFF

v_gene: TRBV9
j_gene: TRBJ2-3
CDR3aa: CASSVDLAGAHTQYF

v_gene: TRBV30
j_gene: TRBJ1-2
CDR3aa: CAWSSGVLYGYTF

v_gene: TRBV30
j_gene: TRBJ1-5
CDR3aa: CAWSVRGGGHQPQHF

v_gene: TRBV30
j_gene: TRBJ1-2
CDR3aa: CAWSYRDYGYTF

v_gene: TRBV30
j_gene: TRBJ1-2
CDR3aa: CACTFGAPGLAYTF

v_gene: TRBV2
j_gene: TRBJ2-7
CDR3aa: CASRGDMGHEQYF

v_gene: TRBV3-1
j_gene: TRBJ2-3
CDR3aa: CASSHYADTQYF

v_gene: TRBV27
j_gene: TRBJ2-7
CDR3aa: CASSYVYSYEQYF

v_gene: TRBV5-1
j_gene: TRBJ1-2
CDR3aa: CASSPEQSRHGYTF

v_gene: TRBV4-1
j_gene: TRBJ1-1
CDR3aa: CASSQDGDTEAFF

v_gene: TRBV3-1
j_gene: TRBJ2-1
CDR3aa: CASSQDPLAGPTNEQFF

v_gene: TRBV6-1
j_gene: TRBJ2-7
CDR3aa: CASSTQSSYEQYF

v_gene: TRBV6-5
j_gene: TRBJ1-1
CDR3aa: CASSYDGFENTEAFF

v_gene: TRBV7-2
j_gene: TRBJ1-4
CDR3aa: CASSLRQGGEKLFF

v_gene: TRBV24-1
j_gene: TRBJ2-3
CDR3aa: CATSDPAAGGTDTQYF

v_gene: TRBV15
j_gene: TRBJ1-4
CDR3aa: CATSSRGEKLFF

v_gene: TRBV28
j_gene: TRBJ1-5
CDR3aa: CASSRGPRSNQPQHF

v_gene: TRBV5-1
j_gene: TRBJ2-3
CDR3aa: CASSLEASDTQYF

v_gene: TRBV6-5
j_gene: TRBJ1-1
CDR3aa: CASSGRGGTEAFF

v_gene: TRBV20-1
j_gene: TRBJ2-6
CDR3aa: CSARDLVGGQGANVLTF

v_gene: TRBV12-3/TRBV12-4
j_gene: TRBJ2-7
CDR3aa: CASSLLNWDRDYEQYF

v_gene: TRBV5-1
j_gene: TRBJ1-6
CDR3aa: CASSFAQGNSPLHF

v_gene: TRBV30
j_gene: TRBJ2-3
CDR3aa: CAWSSGPDTQYF

v_gene: TRBV6-5
j_gene: TRBJ2-7
CDR3aa: CASGTGSGYEQYF

v_gene: TRBV7-8
j_gene: TRBJ2-7
CDR3aa: CASPSRSYEQYF

v_gene: TRBV3-1
j_gene: TRBJ1-1
CDR3aa: CASSLLVGGVNTEAFF

v_gene: TRBV9
j_gene: TRBJ2-1
CDR3aa: CASSVDVASGSDEQFF

v_gene: TRBV15
j_gene: TRBJ2-7
CDR3aa: CATSRDPGQGYEQYF

v_gene: TRBV7-9
j_gene: TRBJ1-2
CDR3aa: CASSHRQGLNYGYTF